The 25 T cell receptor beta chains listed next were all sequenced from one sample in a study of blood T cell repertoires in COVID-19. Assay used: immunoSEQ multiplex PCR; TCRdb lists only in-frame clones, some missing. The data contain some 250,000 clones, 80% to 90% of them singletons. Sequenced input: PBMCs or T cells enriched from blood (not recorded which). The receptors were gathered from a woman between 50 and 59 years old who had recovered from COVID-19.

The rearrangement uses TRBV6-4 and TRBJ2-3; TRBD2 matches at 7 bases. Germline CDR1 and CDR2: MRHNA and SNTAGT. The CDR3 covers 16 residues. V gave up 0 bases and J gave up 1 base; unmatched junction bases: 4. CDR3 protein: CASSDSALAGTDTQYF. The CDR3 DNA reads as TGTGCCAGCAGTGACTCGGCCCTAGCGGGCACAGATACGCAGTATTTT.

For the CDR3, the DNA is TGTGCCAGCAGCTTACCCTCGGGACTAGCGGGAGATAGAGAGACCCAGTACTTC. Protein: CASSLPSGLAGDRETQYF. V gene TRBV7-2 combines with J gene TRBJ2-5; 14 bases line up with TRBD2. The CDR3 has 18 residues. Germline values: CDR1 SGHTA, CDR2 FQGNSA. J gave up 4 bases and V 2 bases, and 9 bases lay outside the gene matches.

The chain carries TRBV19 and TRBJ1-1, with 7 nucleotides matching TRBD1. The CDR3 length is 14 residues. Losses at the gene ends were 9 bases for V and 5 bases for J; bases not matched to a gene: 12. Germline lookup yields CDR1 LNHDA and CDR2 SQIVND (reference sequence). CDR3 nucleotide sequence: TGTGCCAGCTTAAAGGGACGACAGGGTACTGAAGCTTTCTTT. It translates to CASLKGRQGTEAFF.

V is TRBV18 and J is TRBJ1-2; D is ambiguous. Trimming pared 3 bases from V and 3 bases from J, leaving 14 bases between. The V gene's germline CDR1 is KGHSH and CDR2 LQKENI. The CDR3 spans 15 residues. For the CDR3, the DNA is TGTGCCAGCTCACCTGGAGGACGCAGTCACTATGGCTACACCTTC. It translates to CASSPGGRSHYGYTF.

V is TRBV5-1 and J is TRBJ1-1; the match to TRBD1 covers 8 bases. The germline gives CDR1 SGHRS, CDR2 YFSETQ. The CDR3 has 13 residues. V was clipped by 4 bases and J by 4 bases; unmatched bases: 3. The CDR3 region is CASSRTGFTEAFF. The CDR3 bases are TGCGCCAGCAGCAGGACAGGGTTCACTGAAGCTTTCTTT.

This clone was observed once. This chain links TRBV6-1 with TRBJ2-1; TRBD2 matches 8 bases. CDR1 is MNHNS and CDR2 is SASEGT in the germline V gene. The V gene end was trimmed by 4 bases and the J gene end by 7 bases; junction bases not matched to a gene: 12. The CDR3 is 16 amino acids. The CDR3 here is CASSVRLREVGNEQFF. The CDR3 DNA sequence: TGTGCCAGCAGTGTCCGTTTGCGGGAGGTAGGAAATGAGCAGTTCTTC.

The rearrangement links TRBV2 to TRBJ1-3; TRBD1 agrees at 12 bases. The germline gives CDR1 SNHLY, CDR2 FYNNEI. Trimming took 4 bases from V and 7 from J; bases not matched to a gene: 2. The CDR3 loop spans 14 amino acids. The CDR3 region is CASSGDRGQNTIYF. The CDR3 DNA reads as TGTGCCAGCAGTGGGGACAGGGGGCAGAACACCATATATTTT. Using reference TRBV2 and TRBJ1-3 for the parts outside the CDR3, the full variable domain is EPEVTQTPSHQVTQMGQEVILRCVPISNHLYFYWYRQILGQKVEFLVSFYNNEISEKSEIFDDQFSVERPDGSNFTLKIRSTKLEDSAMYFCASSGDRGQNTIYFGEGSWLTVV.

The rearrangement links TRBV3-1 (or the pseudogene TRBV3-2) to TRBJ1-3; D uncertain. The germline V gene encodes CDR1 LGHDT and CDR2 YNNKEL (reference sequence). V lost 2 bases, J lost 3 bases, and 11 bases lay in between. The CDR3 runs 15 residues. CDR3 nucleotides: TGTGCCAGCAGCCAATCCGGGTGGTTTGGAAACACCATATATTTT. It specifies CASSQSGWFGNTIYF.

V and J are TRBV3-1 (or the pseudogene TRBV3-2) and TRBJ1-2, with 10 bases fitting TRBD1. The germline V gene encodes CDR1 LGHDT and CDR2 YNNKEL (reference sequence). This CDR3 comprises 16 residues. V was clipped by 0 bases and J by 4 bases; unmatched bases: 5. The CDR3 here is CASSQEGGTGVYGYTF. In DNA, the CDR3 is TGTGCCAGCAGCCAAGAGGGTGGGACAGGGGTCTATGGCTACACCTTC.

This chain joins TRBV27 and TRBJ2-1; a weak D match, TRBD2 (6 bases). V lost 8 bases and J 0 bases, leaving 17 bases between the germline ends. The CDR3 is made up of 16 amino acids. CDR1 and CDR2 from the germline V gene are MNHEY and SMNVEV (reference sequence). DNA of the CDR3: TGTGCCAGCTCCCTTGGGTCTAGCGCCTCCTACAATGAGCAGTTCTTC. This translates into CASSLGSSASYNEQFF.

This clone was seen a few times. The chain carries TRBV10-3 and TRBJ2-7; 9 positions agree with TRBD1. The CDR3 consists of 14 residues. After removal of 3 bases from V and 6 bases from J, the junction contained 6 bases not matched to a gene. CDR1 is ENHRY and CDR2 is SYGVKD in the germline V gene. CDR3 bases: TGTGCCATCAGTGACGGACAGGGGTTCCGCGAGCAGTACTTC. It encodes CAISDGQGFREQYF.

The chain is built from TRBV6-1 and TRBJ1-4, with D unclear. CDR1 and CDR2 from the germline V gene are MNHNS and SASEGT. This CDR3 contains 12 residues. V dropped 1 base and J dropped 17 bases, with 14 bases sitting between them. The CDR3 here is CASSEGGVNCFF. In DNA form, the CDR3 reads TGTGCCAGCAGTGAAGGGGGAGTAAACTGCTTTTTT.

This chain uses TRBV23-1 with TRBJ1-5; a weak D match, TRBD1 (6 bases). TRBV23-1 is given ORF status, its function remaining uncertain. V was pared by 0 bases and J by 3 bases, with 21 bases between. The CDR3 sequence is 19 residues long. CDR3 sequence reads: CASSQSRLEEQGFNQPQHF. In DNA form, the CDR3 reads TGCGCCAGCAGTCAATCGAGACTGGAAGAACAGGGCTTCAATCAGCCCCAGCATTTT.

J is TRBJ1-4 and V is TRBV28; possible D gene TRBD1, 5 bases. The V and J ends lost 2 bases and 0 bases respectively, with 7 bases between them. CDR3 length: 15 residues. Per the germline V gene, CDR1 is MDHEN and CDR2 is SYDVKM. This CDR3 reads CASSLLRATNEKLFF. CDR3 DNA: TGTGCCAGCAGTTTACTCAGGGCAACTAATGAAAAACTGTTTTTT.

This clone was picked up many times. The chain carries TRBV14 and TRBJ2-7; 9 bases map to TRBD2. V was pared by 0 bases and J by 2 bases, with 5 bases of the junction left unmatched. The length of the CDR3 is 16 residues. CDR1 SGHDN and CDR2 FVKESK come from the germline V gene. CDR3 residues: CASSQEGTSSTYEQYF. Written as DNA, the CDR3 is TGTGCCAGCAGCCAAGAGGGGACTAGCAGTACCTACGAGCAGTACTTC.

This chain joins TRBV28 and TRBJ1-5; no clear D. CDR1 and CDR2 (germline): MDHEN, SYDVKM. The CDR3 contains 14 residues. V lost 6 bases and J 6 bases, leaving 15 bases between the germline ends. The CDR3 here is CASRLPGKSQPQHF. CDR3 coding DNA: TGTGCCAGCAGGCTCCCGGGGAAGAGTCAGCCCCAGCATTTT.

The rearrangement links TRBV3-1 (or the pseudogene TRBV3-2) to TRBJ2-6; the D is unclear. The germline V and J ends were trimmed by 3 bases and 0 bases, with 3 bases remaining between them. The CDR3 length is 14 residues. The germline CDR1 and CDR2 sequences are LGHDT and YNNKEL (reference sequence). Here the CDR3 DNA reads TGTGCCAGCAGCCATAGCTCTGGGGCCAACGTCCTGACTTTC. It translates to CASSHSSGANVLTF.

The CDR3 sequence: CASSLGLPYYF. DNA of the CDR3: TGTGCCAGCAGTTTAGGCCTCCCCTATTACTTC. The chain joins TRBV12-3 or TRBV12-4 to TRBJ2-5; D gene unclear. V was clipped by 1 base and J by 14 bases, with 11 bases between them. The CDR3 is 11 amino acids.

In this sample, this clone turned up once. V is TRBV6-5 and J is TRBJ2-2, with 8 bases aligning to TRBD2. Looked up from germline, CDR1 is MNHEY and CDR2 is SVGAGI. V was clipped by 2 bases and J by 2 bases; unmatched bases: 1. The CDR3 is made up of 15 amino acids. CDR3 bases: TGTGCCAGCAGTTACGCGGGAGGTAACACCGGGGAGCTGTTTTTT. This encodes CASSYAGGNTGELFF.

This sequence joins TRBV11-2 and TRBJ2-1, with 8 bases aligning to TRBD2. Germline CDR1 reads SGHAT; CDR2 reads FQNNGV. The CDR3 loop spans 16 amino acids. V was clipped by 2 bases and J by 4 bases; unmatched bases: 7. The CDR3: CASSLISGSQYNEQFF. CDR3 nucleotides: TGTGCCAGCAGCTTAATCAGCGGGAGCCAGTACAATGAGCAGTTCTTC.

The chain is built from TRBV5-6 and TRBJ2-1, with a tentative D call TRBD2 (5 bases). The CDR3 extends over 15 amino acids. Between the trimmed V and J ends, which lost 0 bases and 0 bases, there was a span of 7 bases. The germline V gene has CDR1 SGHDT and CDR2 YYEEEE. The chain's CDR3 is CASSLDGSSYNEQFF. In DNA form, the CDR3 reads TGTGCCAGCAGCTTGGATGGGAGCTCCTACAATGAGCAGTTCTTC.

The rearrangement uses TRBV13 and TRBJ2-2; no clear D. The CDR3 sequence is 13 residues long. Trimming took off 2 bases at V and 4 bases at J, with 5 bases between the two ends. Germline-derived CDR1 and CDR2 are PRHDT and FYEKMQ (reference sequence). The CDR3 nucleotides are TGTGCCAGCAGCTTAATGAGCACCGGGGAGCTGTTTTTT. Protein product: CASSLMSTGELFF. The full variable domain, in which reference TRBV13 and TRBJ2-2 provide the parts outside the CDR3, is AAGVIQSPRHLIKEKRETATLKCYPIPRHDTVYWYQQGPGQDPQFLISFYEKMQSDKGSIPDRFSAQQFSDYHSELNMSSLELGDSALYFCASSLMSTGELFFGEGSRLTVL.

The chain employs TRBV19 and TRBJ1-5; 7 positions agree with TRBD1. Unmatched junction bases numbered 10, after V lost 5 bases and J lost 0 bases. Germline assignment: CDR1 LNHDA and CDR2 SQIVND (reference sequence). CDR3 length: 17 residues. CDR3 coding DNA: TGTGCCAGTAGTCTAAACGTTGGGACAGTTAGCAATCAGCCCCAGCATTTT. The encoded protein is CASSLNVGTVSNQPQHF.

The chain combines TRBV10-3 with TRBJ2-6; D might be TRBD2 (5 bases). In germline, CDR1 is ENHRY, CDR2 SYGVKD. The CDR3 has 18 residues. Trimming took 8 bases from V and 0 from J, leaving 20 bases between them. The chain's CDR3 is CAISNGRTGSSGANVLTF. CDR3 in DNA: TGTGCCATCTCAAACGGTAGGACGGGGAGCTCTGGGGCCAACGTCCTGACTTTC.

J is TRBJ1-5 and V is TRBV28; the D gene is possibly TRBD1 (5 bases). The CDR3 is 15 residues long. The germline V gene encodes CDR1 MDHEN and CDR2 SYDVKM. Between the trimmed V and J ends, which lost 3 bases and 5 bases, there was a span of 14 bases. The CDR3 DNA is TGTGCCAGCAGTTTCCCCAACAGGTTCGATCAGCCCCAGCATTTT. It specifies CASSFPNRFDQPQHF.